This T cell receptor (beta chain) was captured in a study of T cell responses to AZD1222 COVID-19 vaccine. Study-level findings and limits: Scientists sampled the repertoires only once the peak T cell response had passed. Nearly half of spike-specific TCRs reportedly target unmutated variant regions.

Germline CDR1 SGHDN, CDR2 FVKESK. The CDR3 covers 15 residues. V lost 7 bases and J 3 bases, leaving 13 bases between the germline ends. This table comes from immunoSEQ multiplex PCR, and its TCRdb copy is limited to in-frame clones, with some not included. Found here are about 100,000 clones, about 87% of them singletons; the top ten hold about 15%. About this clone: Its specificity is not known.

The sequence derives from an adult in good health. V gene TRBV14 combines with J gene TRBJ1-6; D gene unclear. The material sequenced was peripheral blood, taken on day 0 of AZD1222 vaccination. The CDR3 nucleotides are TGTGCCAGCACCCCAAGCGGGGTCTATAATTCACCCCTCCACTTT. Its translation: CASTPSGVYNSPLHF. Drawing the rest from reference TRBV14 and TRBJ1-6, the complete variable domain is EAGVTQFPSHSVIEKGQTVTLRCDPISGHDNLYWYRRVMGKEIKFLLHFVKESKQDESGMPNNRFLAERTGGTYSTLKVQPAELEDSGVYFCASTPSGVYNSPLHFGNGTRLTVT.